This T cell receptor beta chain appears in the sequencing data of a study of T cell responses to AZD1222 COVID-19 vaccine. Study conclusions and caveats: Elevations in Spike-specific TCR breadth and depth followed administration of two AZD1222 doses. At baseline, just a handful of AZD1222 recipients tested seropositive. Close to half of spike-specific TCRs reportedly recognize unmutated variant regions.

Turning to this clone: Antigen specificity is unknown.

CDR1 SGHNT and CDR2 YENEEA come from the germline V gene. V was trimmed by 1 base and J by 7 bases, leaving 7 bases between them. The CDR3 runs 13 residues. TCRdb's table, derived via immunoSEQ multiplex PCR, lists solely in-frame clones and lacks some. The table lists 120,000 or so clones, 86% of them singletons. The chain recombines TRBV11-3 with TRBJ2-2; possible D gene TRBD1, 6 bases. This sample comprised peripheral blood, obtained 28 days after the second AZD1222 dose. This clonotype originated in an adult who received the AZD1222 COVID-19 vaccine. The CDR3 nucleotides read TGTGCCAGCAGCTTAGGGGGGCGCGGGGAGCTGTTTTTT. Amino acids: CASSLGGRGELFF.